A selection of T cell receptor beta chains follows, all from one sample in a study of blood T cell repertoires in COVID-19. Sequencing used immunoSEQ multiplex PCR; TCRdb keeps in-frame clones, though not all of them. This sample carries about 260,000 clones, more than 75% of them seen once, and the ten largest clones take less than 1.6%. Sequencing used peripheral blood. These TCRs come from a middle-aged woman who had recovered from COVID-19. Both conserved end residues are part of each CDR3. D genes are given only for firm matches. Size is stated for part of the rows, as once, few or many counts, or as a class when the clone is expanded.

d_gene	j_gene	abundance	v_gene	CDR3nt	CDR3aa
NA	TRBJ2-7	once	TRBV7-2	TGTGCCAGCAGCTTGGGGGCAGGGTCCTCCTACGAGCAGTACTTC	CASSLGAGSSYEQYF
TRBD1	TRBJ1-6	NA	TRBV9	TGTGCCAGCAGCGTAGCTGGACAGGAGGGGTTACCCCTCCACTTT	CASSVAGQEGLPLHF
TRBD2	TRBJ2-5	NA	TRBV5-1	TGCGCCAGCAGCTTCCTACTAGCGGGGGAAGAGACCCAGTACTTC	CASSFLLAGEETQYF
TRBD1	TRBJ1-2	once	TRBV12-3/TRBV12-4	TGTGCCAGCAGCCGGGACAGTTTTGGCTACACCTTC	CASSRDSFGYTF
TRBD2	TRBJ2-5	NA	TRBV5-1	TGCGCCAGCAGGGCCGGGGGGAGCCCTCCCGGGGGGGCTGTTGGGACCCAGTACTTC	CASRAGGSPPGGAVGTQYF
TRBD2	TRBJ2-1	NA	TRBV5-1	TGCGCCAGCAGCTCCAGGACTAGCGGGGGAGGGAATGAGCAGTTCTTC	CASSSRTSGGGNEQFF
NA	TRBJ2-7	NA	TRBV24-1	TGTGCCACCAGCGGGGACACCGAGTCCTACGAGCAGTACTTC	CATSGDTESYEQYF
NA	TRBJ1-4	NA	TRBV21-1	TGTGCCAGCAGCAAACTCCACAGGGCGAGAGGTGAAGAGGATGAAAAACTGTTTTTT	CASSKLHRARGEEDEKLFF
TRBD1	TRBJ2-7	NA	TRBV4-1	TGCGCCAGCAGCCAAGAGATCGGCAGGGGGCTTTACGAGCAGTACTTC	CASSQEIGRGLYEQYF
NA	TRBJ1-2	NA	TRBV11-2	TGTGCCAGCAGCGCCAGACAGACCTCGATATCCCCCTATGGCTACACCTTC	CASSARQTSISPYGYTF
TRBD1	TRBJ2-7	NA	TRBV6-2/TRBV6-3	TGTGCCAGCAGTTACTCGCCCGGGACAGGGGGCTTTTACGAGCAGTACTTC	CASSYSPGTGGFYEQYF
TRBD1	TRBJ1-5	NA	TRBV19	TGTGCCAGTAGTATGTCAACAGGGGGCAATCAGCCCCAGCATTTT	CASSMSTGGNQPQHF
NA	TRBJ1-2	NA	TRBV5-4	TGTGCCAGCAGCTTGGAACCGGACAGCTGGAATGGCTACACCTTC	CASSLEPDSWNGYTF
NA	TRBJ1-5	NA	TRBV19	TGTGCCAGTAGTATAGAGGGCAGGGGTGCCCTAATTTATAGCAATCAGCCCCAGCATTTT	CASSIEGRGALIYSNQPQHF
NA	TRBJ2-6	NA	TRBV5-1	TGCGCCAGCAGCTTGCTCTACTCTGGGGCCAACGTCCTGACTTTC	CASSLLYSGANVLTF
NA	TRBJ2-7	few	TRBV27	TGTGCCAGCAGGTCCCTAGGGGGGGCCCCTTTAAAGCTAGAGTCCTACGAGCAGTACTTC	CASRSLGGAPLKLESYEQYF
NA	TRBJ2-4	NA	TRBV11-2	TGTGCCAGCAGCTTAGGGCCGGGGAAGGCCAAAAACATTCAGTACTTC	CASSLGPGKAKNIQYF
TRBD1	TRBJ2-3	NA	TRBV7-3	TGTGCCAGCAGCTTAGCAGGGGGCGCAGATACGCAGTATTTT	CASSLAGGADTQYF
NA	TRBJ2-1	NA	TRBV12-3/TRBV12-4	TGTGCCAGCAGCCTGTTGGCAGGGAATGAGCAGTTCTTC	CASSLLAGNEQFF
TRBD1	TRBJ1-6	NA	TRBV28	TGTGCCAGCAGTACAACCGGGACAGGGGAGAATTCACCCCTCCACTTT	CASSTTGTGENSPLHF
NA	TRBJ2-2	NA	TRBV7-6	TGTGCCAGCAGCTGGCTTAGGGCGGGCACCGGGGAGCTGTTTTTT	CASSWLRAGTGELFF
TRBD1	TRBJ2-6	NA	TRBV27	TGTGCCAGCAAACGGACAGGGGCCCCTGGGGCCAACGTCCTGACTTTC	CASKRTGAPGANVLTF
TRBD1	TRBJ1-5	NA	TRBV6-5	TGTGCCAGCAGAAGGGACAGGGGCCCTGATCAGCCCCAGCATTTT	CASRRDRGPDQPQHF
NA	TRBJ1-6	few	TRBV9	TGTGCCAGCAGCGTGAGAGTCGTCAGGCTCCCTTATTCACCCCTCCACTTT	CASSVRVVRLPYSPLHF
TRBD2	TRBJ2-1	NA	TRBV5-1	TGCGCCAGCAGCTTGTCACTAGCGGGGTACAATGAGCAGTTCTTC	CASSLSLAGYNEQFF
NA	TRBJ1-4	once	TRBV28	TGTGCCAGCAGTCCCGGGACAAGAAAACTGTTTTTT	CASSPGTRKLFF
TRBD1	TRBJ2-7	NA	TRBV12-3/TRBV12-4	TGTGCCAGCAGCGGACAGGGTTCTCACGAGCAGTACTTC	CASSGQGSHEQYF
NA	TRBJ1-2	NA	TRBV4-3	TGCGCCAGCAGCCAAGATCCGACAGGCCGTAGCTATGGCTACACCTTC	CASSQDPTGRSYGYTF
TRBD1	TRBJ1-5	NA	TRBV7-9	TGTGCCAGCAGCGAAGACAGGGGGCAAGGTCAGCCCCAGCATTTT	CASSEDRGQGQPQHF
NA	TRBJ1-3	few	TRBV12-3/TRBV12-4	TGTGCCAGCAGTTTTGCGAGTGGAAACACCATATATTTT	CASSFASGNTIYF